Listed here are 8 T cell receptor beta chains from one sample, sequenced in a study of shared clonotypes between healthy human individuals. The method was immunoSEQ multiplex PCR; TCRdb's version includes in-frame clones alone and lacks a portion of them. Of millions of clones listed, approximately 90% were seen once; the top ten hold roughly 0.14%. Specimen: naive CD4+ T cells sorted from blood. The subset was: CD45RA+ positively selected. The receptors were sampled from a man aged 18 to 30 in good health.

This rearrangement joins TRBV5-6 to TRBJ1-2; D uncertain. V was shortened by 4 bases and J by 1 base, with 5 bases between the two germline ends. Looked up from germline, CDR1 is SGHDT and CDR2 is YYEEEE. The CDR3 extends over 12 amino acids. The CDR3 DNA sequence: TGTGCCAGCAGCGGACTTAACTATGGCTACACCTTC. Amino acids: CASSGLNYGYTF.

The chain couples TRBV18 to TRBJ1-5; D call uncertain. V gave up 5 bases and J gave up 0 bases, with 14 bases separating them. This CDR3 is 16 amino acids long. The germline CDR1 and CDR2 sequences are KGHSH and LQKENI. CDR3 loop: CASSLYGVDSNQPQHF. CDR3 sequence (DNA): TGTGCCAGCTCATTATACGGTGTCGATAGCAATCAGCCCCAGCATTTT.

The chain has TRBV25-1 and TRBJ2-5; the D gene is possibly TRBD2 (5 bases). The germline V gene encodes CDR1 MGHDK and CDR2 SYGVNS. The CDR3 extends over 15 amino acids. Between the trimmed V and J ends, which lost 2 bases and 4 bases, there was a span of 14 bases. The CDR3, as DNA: TGTGCCAGCAGTGAAGGGCCCCGAGGGAGAGAGACCCAGTACTTC. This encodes CASSEGPRGRETQYF.

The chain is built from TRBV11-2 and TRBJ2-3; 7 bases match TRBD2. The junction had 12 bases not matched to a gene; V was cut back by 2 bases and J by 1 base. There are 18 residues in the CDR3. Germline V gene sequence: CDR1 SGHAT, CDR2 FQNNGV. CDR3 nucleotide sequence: TGTGCCAGCAGCTTAAGGGGCGGGAGCCAAGGGGGCACAGATACGCAGTATTTT. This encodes CASSLRGGSQGGTDTQYF.

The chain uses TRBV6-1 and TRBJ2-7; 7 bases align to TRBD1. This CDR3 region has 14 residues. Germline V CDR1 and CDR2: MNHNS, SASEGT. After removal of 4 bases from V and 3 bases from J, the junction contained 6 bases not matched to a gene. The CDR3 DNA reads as TGTGCCAGCAGTGCCGGGACAGCGTACTACGAGCAGTACTTC. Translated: CASSAGTAYYEQYF.

CDR3 nucleotides: TGTGCCAGTCGAGTCCAGGGGGTAGGGGAGACCCAGTACTTC. Its protein is CASRVQGVGETQYF. The J gene is TRBJ2-5, the V gene TRBV19; 7 bases are a match to TRBD1. The CDR3 runs to 14 residues. Germline CDR1 reads LNHDA; CDR2 reads SQIVND (reference sequence). Trimming at V came to 8 bases and at J to 5 bases, leaving 11 bases not matched to a gene.

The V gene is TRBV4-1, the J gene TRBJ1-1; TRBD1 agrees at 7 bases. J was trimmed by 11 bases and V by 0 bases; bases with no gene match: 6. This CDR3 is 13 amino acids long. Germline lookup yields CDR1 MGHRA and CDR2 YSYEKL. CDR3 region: CASSQDRGGRAFF. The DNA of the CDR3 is TGCGCCAGCAGCCAAGACAGGGGGGGGAGGGCTTTCTTT.

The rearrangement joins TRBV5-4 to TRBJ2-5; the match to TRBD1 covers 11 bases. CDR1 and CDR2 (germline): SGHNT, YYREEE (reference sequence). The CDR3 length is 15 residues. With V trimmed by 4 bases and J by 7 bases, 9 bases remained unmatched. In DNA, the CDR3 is TGTGCCAGCAGCGTGACCACCGGGACAGGGGGGACCCAGTACTTC. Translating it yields CASSVTTGTGGTQYF.